These 28 T cell receptor beta chains were sequenced from one sample in a study of T-cell reconstitution after alpha-beta-depleted transplantation in children. Library preparation (for TCRbeta) was performed with unique molecular identifiers. In TCRdb, the PCR reads were re-called with MiXCR into one record per CDR3 protein. The sample lists roughly 23,000 distinct CDR3 sequences, about 11% occurring once. Sample: PBMCs from the stem cell graft donor, taken from the stem cell graft. These receptors were obtained from a human donor who donated a stem cell graft to a child with chronic granulomatous disease.

There are a few counts of this clonotype. The rearrangement links TRBV13 to TRBJ1-2, with TRBD1 matching over 8 bases. Germline V gene sequence: CDR1 PRHDT, CDR2 FYEKMQ (reference sequence). CDR3 length: 16 amino acids. Trimming at V came to 4 bases and at J to 6 bases, leaving 13 bases not matched to a gene. In nucleotides, the CDR3 is TGTGCCAGCAGCTACGGAGGACAGGGCGGCGAGAATGGCTACACCTTC. As protein: CASSYGGQGGENGYTF.

This clonotype has at least ten counts. This chain connects TRBV9 to TRBJ2-3, with TRBD2 matching 10 bases. Germline assignment: CDR1 SGDLS and CDR2 YYNGEE. The CDR3 extends over 16 amino acids. V gave up 4 bases and J gave up 2 bases; unmatched junction bases: 7. CDR3 bases: TGTGCCAGCAGCCTTCCCCTAGCGGGGGTCACAGATACGCAGTATTTT. It yields the protein CASSLPLAGVTDTQYF.

This clonotype was seen ten or more times. The chain links TRBV28 to TRBJ1-5; D is uncertain. The CDR3 sequence is 15 residues long. V lost 3 bases to trimming and J lost 3 bases, with 12 bases between them. Germline V gives CDR1 MDHEN, CDR2 SYDVKM. For the CDR3, the DNA is TGTGCCAGCAGTTTTATAGGGAGACTCAATCAGCCCCAGCATTTT. Residues: CASSFIGRLNQPQHF.

This clonotype was counted many times. This sequence joins TRBV5-5 and TRBJ2-1; 7 nucleotides align to TRBD1. Germline CDR1 and CDR2: SGHKS and YYEKEE (reference sequence). With V trimmed by 4 bases and J by 15 bases, 10 bases remained unmatched. This CDR3 has 12 amino acids. The CDR3 sequence is CASSDLGTDAFF. DNA for the CDR3: TGTGCCAGCAGCGATCTCGGGACAGACGCGTTCTTC. Combining the CDR3 with reference TRBV5-5 and TRBJ2-1 gives the whole variable domain DAGVTQSPTHLIKTRGQQVTLRCSPISGHKSVSWYQQVLGQGPQFIFQYYEKEERGRGNFPDRFSARQFPNYSSELNVNALLLGDSALYLCASSDLGTDAFFGPGTRLTVL.

This clonotype was picked up many times. The chain has TRBV3-1 and TRBJ2-3; D unresolved. The germline gives CDR1 LGHDT, CDR2 YNNKEL (reference sequence). V was trimmed by 1 base and J by 2 bases, leaving 7 bases between them. The CDR3 contains 14 residues. CDR3 sequence (DNA): TGTGCCAGCAGCCAAGCGGGCCTCACAGATACGCAGTATTTT. Its protein product is CASSQAGLTDTQYF.

This clonotype was found many times. The chain is built from TRBV5-1 and TRBJ1-1; D is unclear. Trimming removed 1 base from V and 0 bases from J, with 22 bases in between. This CDR3 comprises 19 residues. Germline V gene data show CDR1 as SGHRS and CDR2 as YFSETQ. CDR3 nucleotide sequence: TGCGCCAGCAGCTTGATTCCGACCACACGGAGGTTAATGAACACTGAAGCTTTCTTT. It yields the protein CASSLIPTTRRLMNTEAFF.

This clonotype was counted at least ten times. The rearrangement links TRBV20-1 to TRBJ1-5; 7 bases are shared with TRBD1. The CDR3 has 15 residues. V lost 4 bases and J lost 0; bases outside the gene matches: 6. Germline CDR1 reads DFQATT; CDR2 reads SNEGSKA (reference sequence). The CDR3: CSANGQAYSNQPQHF. The CDR3 coding sequence is TGCAGTGCTAACGGACAGGCGTATAGCAATCAGCCCCAGCATTTT.

Ten or more counts support this clonotype. The chain employs TRBV5-1 and TRBJ1-2, with unresolved D. The CDR3 totals 13 residues. Germline V gene data show CDR1 as SGHRS and CDR2 as YFSETQ. V lost 0 bases and J lost 2, with 5 bases in between. The CDR3 loop is CASSLELNYGYTF. The CDR3 DNA follows: TGCGCCAGCAGCTTGGAGCTGAACTATGGCTACACCTTC.

This clonotype was counted ten times or more. The rearrangement uses TRBV30 and TRBJ1-2, with D hard to call. The V end was cut by 3 bases, the J end by 5 bases, with 10 bases between. The CDR3 runs to 12 residues. CDR1 is GTSNPN, CDR2 SVGIG, per germline (reference sequence). CDR3 protein: CAWREQRYGYTF. As DNA, the CDR3 is TGTGCCTGGAGAGAGCAGAGGTATGGCTACACCTTC.

CDR3 sequence: CASSSTGGNEQYF. The DNA for the CDR3 is TGTGCCAGCAGTTCTACAGGGGGTAATGAGCAGTACTTC. The chain carries TRBV28 and TRBJ2-7, with 8 bases fitting TRBD1. The CDR3 contains 13 residues. Per germline, CDR1 MDHEN and CDR2 SYDVKM. Losses at the gene ends were 4 bases for V and 7 bases for J; bases not matched to a gene: 6.

The V and J genes are TRBV18 and TRBJ2-7, with D possibly TRBD2 on 6 matching bases. V lost 5 bases to trimming and J lost 1 base, with 12 bases between them. This CDR3 contains 14 residues. Germline CDR1 KGHSH, CDR2 LQKENI. The CDR3 loop reads CASSGRDSSYEQYF. The CDR3 DNA is TGTGCCAGCTCAGGCCGGGACTCATCCTACGAGCAGTACTTC.

This clonotype was recorded many times. The chain carries TRBV28 and TRBJ2-3, with 8 nucleotides matching TRBD2. Germline trimming cut 3 bases from V and 6 bases from J; bases unmatched to any gene: 8. CDR1 and CDR2 (germline): MDHEN, SYDVKM. CDR3 length: 15 amino acids. CDR3 nucleotide sequence: TGTGCCAGCAGTTTTCCCTCCCCGGGAGGGGATACGCAGTATTTT. It codes for CASSFPSPGGDTQYF.

Concerning this clonotype itself: A much larger clone is a single base away; this may be a read error. The CDR3 DNA reads as TGTGCCAGCGGCCCTGGTAGCGGGGGGATGACAGATACGCAGTATTTT. It translates to CASGPGSGGMTDTQYF. The chain uses TRBV4-1 and TRBJ2-3; 10 nucleotides agree with TRBD2. Germline assignment: CDR1 MGHRA and CDR2 YSYEKL. The CDR3 sequence is 16 residues long.

J is TRBJ2-5 and V is TRBV3-1; D remains unclear. V was shortened by 0 bases and J by 3 bases, with 11 bases between the two germline ends. CDR3 length: 15 residues. Germline loops: CDR1 LGHDT, CDR2 YNNKEL (reference sequence). CDR3 sequence (DNA): TGTGCCAGCAGCCAAGATAGTGCATGGAAAGAGACCCAGTACTTC. Amino acid sequence: CASSQDSAWKETQYF.

This clonotype came up many times. This chain connects TRBV28 to TRBJ2-5, with 7 bases that match TRBD2. CDR1 is MDHEN, CDR2 SYDVKM, per germline. CDR3 length equals 17 residues. Trimming cost V 7 bases and J 4 bases; bases outside gene matches: 18. CDR3 protein: CASTSLQGDYYAETQYF. CDR3 in DNA: TGTGCCAGCACCTCCCTACAAGGGGACTATTACGCAGAGACCCAGTACTTC.

Only a few counts were recorded for this clonotype. A much larger clone differs by one base, so this may be a read error. The V gene is TRBV3-1, the J gene TRBJ2-7; 12 nucleotides agree with TRBD2. The CDR3 sequence is 19 residues long. CDR1 and CDR2 from the germline V gene are LGHDT and YNNKEL (reference sequence). This chain's CDR3 is CASTQDRVRGLAGFYEQYF. For the CDR3, the DNA is TGTGCCAGCACCCAAGATCGAGTAAGAGGACTAGCGGGGTTCTACGAGCAGTACTTC.

The sample holds many counts of this clonotype. V gene TRBV9 combines with J gene TRBJ1-2; no clear D. In germline, CDR1 is SGDLS, CDR2 YYNGEE. CDR3 size: 12 residues. The V and J ends lost 5 bases and 5 bases respectively, with 10 bases between them. The CDR3, as DNA: TGTGCCAGCAGGAATCGGGTTTATGGCTACACCTTC. This codes for CASRNRVYGYTF.

There are a few counts of this clonotype. The V and J genes are TRBV12-3 or TRBV12-4 and TRBJ2-5, with TRBD1 matching over 8 bases. The CDR3 is 14 residues long. V lost 6 bases to trimming and J lost 5 bases; unmatched junction nucleotides: 8. CDR3 in amino acids: CASRTQGAGETQYF. CDR3 sequence (DNA): TGTGCCAGCAGAACCCAGGGGGCGGGGGAGACCCAGTACTTC.

The table lists this clonotype with many counts. The chain combines TRBV5-1 with TRBJ2-5; 8 bases are shared with TRBD2. This CDR3 contains 17 residues. The germline V gene has CDR1 SGHRS and CDR2 YFSETQ. Trimming at V came to 3 bases and at J to 1 base, leaving 11 bases not matched to a gene. The CDR3 DNA reads as TGCGCCAGCAGCTCGGACAGCAGCGGGAGAAGCCAAGAGACCCAGTACTTC. Encoded protein: CASSSDSSGRSQETQYF.

This clonotype occurred many times. J is TRBJ2-1 and V is TRBV6-5, with D perhaps being TRBD1 or TRBD2 (5 bases each). CDR3 size: 16 residues. Per the germline V gene, CDR1 is MNHEY and CDR2 is SVGAGI. Trimming cost V 2 bases and J 4 bases, with 15 bases left between them. The CDR3 region has the DNA TGTGCCAGCAGTTACCTCCGGGGCAGCCTATACAATGAGCAGTTCTTC. This gives the protein CASSYLRGSLYNEQFF.

This rearrangement joins TRBV20-1 to TRBJ1-5, with D perhaps TRBD1 (6 bases). Trimming pared 4 bases from V and 4 bases from J, leaving 8 bases between. This CDR3 has 12 residues. From germline, CDR1 is DFQATT and CDR2 SNEGSKA (reference sequence). CDR3 DNA sequence: TGCAGTGCTAAACAGGGAAATCAGCCCCAGCATTTT. Translating it yields CSAKQGNQPQHF.

This clonotype was seen repeatedly, ten times or more. This chain connects TRBV7-2 to TRBJ1-1; TRBD1 aligns across 11 bases. Per the germline V gene, CDR1 is SGHTA and CDR2 is FQGNSA. Losses at the gene ends were 3 bases for V and 4 bases for J; bases not matched to a gene: 4. The CDR3 consists of 15 residues. CDR3 residues: CASSLPGTGGTEAFF. The CDR3 DNA reads as TGTGCCAGCAGCTTGCCCGGGACAGGGGGCACTGAAGCTTTCTTT.

The chain carries TRBV25-1 and TRBJ2-7, with 9 bases that match TRBD1. This CDR3 has 15 residues. The junction had 7 bases not matched to a gene; V was cut back by 2 bases and J by 5 bases. Germline CDR1 is MGHDK and CDR2 is SYGVNS. CDR3 nucleotides: TGTGCCAGCAGTGAACACGGGACAGGGAACCACGAGCAGTACTTC. The encoded protein is CASSEHGTGNHEQYF.

Ten or more counts support this clonotype. This chain joins TRBV28 and TRBJ2-1, with unresolved D. The germline CDR1 and CDR2 sequences are MDHEN and SYDVKM. Trimming stripped 2 bases from V and 9 bases from J, with 11 bases between. The CDR3 sequence is 13 residues long. The CDR3 DNA sequence: TGTGCCAGCAGTTTAAGGCCGCACGGTGAGCAGTTCTTC. It translates to CASSLRPHGEQFF.

This clonotype was recorded at least ten times. This chain connects TRBV20-1 to TRBJ1-6; D call uncertain. Trimming removed 0 bases at V and 4 bases at J, with 7 bases between. Germline-derived CDR1 and CDR2 are DFQATT and SNEGSKA (reference sequence). CDR3 size: 14 residues. The CDR3: CSARDRLYNSPLHF. The CDR3 DNA is TGCAGTGCTAGAGATCGACTATATAATTCACCCCTCCACTTT.

This clonotype showed up many times. This chain connects TRBV5-1 to TRBJ2-7; D possibly matches TRBD1 or TRBD2 (7 bases each). V was clipped by 0 bases and J by 2 bases, with 12 bases between them. The CDR3 runs 15 residues. Germline V CDR1 and CDR2: SGHRS, YFSETQ. In DNA form, the CDR3 reads TGCGCCAGCAGCTTGGAAGCGGGACAGACCTACGAGCAGTACTTC. Translation gives CASSLEAGQTYEQYF.

This clonotype appeared many times. DNA for the CDR3: TGCGCCAGCCGCCGGGACAGCTCCTACGAGCAGTACTTC. Protein sequence: CASRRDSSYEQYF. The chain is built from TRBV5-1 and TRBJ2-7; 7 bases map to TRBD1. The CDR3 runs to 13 residues. The germline gives CDR1 SGHRS, CDR2 YFSETQ. With V trimmed by 7 bases and J by 0 bases, 4 bases remained unmatched. The variable domain in full, with the rest retrieved from reference TRBV5-1 and TRBJ2-7, is KAGVTQTPRYLIKTRGQQVTLSCSPISGHRSVSWYQQTPGQGLQFLFEYFSETQRNKGNFPGRFSGRQFSNSRSEMNVSTLELGDSALYLCASRRDSSYEQYFGPGTRLTVT.

This clonotype was observed many times. V is TRBV5-1 and J is TRBJ2-1, with D uncertain. The V and J ends lost 0 bases and 0 bases respectively, with 7 bases between them. Germline lookup yields CDR1 SGHRS and CDR2 YFSETQ. The CDR3 length is 15 residues. CDR3 loop: CASSLDSASYNEQFF. The CDR3 DNA sequence: TGCGCCAGCAGCTTGGACAGCGCCTCCTACAATGAGCAGTTCTTC.